A selection of T cell receptor beta chains follows, all from one sample in a study. MiXCR was run by TCRdb on the RT-PCR reads, yielding one entry per CDR3 protein. The repertoire holds 650,000 to 800,000 distinct CDR3 sequences, with over 12% as singletons. The specimen was memory CD4+ T cells from blood. These receptors were collected from a female donor in good health, serving as a healthy control. Both conserved end residues are part of each CDR3. The D gene is left open where the match is weak. Expanded clones get a size class; other rows say once, few or many, or leave the size out.

abundance: NA; j_gene: TRBJ2-5; len: 16; d_gene: TRBD2; v_gene: TRBV14; CDR3nt: TGTGCCAGCAGCCCTAGCGGGAGGGCCCGGCAAGAGACCCAGTACTTC; CDR3aa: CASSPSGRARQETQYF
abundance: NA; j_gene: TRBJ2-2; len: 13; d_gene: NA; v_gene: TRBV6-6; CDR3nt: TGTGCCAGCAGCCGACTCGTCACCGGGGAGCTGTTTTTT; CDR3aa: CASSRLVTGELFF
abundance: few; j_gene: TRBJ1-1; len: 15; d_gene: NA; v_gene: TRBV2; CDR3nt: TGTGCCAGCAGTGATAGGGGAGGAGTGAACACTGAAGCTTTCTTT; CDR3aa: CASSDRGGVNTEAFF
abundance: NA; j_gene: TRBJ2-5; len: 14; d_gene: NA; v_gene: TRBV5-1; CDR3nt: TGCGCCAGCAGCTGGGGCCCCGGTGGGGAGACCCAGTACTTC; CDR3aa: CASSWGPGGETQYF
abundance: many; j_gene: TRBJ2-3; len: 17; d_gene: NA; v_gene: TRBV29-1; CDR3nt: TGCAGCTTATCCGACGTTTGGGGGGCCGGGAGCACAGATACGCAGTATTTT; CDR3aa: CSLSDVWGAGSTDTQYF
abundance: NA; j_gene: TRBJ2-1; len: 14; d_gene: NA; v_gene: TRBV27; CDR3nt: TGTGCCAGCAGCCCCCTCCAGAGGGAGAATGAGCAGTTCTTC; CDR3aa: CASSPLQRENEQFF
abundance: NA; j_gene: TRBJ1-4; len: 14; d_gene: NA; v_gene: TRBV6-5; CDR3nt: TGTGCCAGCAGTTTTACAGGGAATAATGAAAAACTGTTTTTT; CDR3aa: CASSFTGNNEKLFF
abundance: NA; j_gene: TRBJ2-7; len: 15; d_gene: NA; v_gene: TRBV25-1; CDR3nt: TGTGCCAGCACCTCCCAGGACCGAAGTGCCTACGAGCAGTACTTC; CDR3aa: CASTSQDRSAYEQYF
abundance: few; j_gene: TRBJ2-1; len: 15; d_gene: NA; v_gene: TRBV28; CDR3nt: TGTGCCAGCAGTGGTCCAGCAATAGGGTCCAATGAGCAGTTCTTC; CDR3aa: CASSGPAIGSNEQFF
abundance: many; j_gene: TRBJ2-7; len: 15; d_gene: NA; v_gene: TRBV2; CDR3nt: TGTGCCAGCAGTCCCGCTTACAGTTTCTCCTACGAGCAGTACTTC; CDR3aa: CASSPAYSFSYEQYF
abundance: few; j_gene: TRBJ2-1; len: 14; d_gene: NA; v_gene: TRBV5-1; CDR3nt: TGCGCCAGCATCCCGGGACTGGGGATGGATGAGCAGTTCTTC; CDR3aa: CASIPGLGMDEQFF
abundance: few; j_gene: TRBJ2-3; len: 16; d_gene: TRBD2; v_gene: TRBV10-1; CDR3nt: TGCGCCAGCAGTGAAACTAGCGGGAGCACCACAGATACGCAGTATTTT; CDR3aa: CASSETSGSTTDTQYF
abundance: NA; j_gene: TRBJ2-1; len: 15; d_gene: NA; v_gene: TRBV11-3; CDR3nt: TGTGCCAGCAGCTTAGGGCAGGGAACCGGCAATGAGCAGTTCTTC; CDR3aa: CASSLGQGTGNEQFF
abundance: few; j_gene: TRBJ1-4; len: 14; d_gene: NA; v_gene: TRBV4-3; CDR3nt: TGCGCCAGCAGCCGAGAGCCAGATAATGAAAAACTGTTTTTT; CDR3aa: CASSREPDNEKLFF
abundance: few; j_gene: TRBJ2-7; len: 17; d_gene: NA; v_gene: TRBV7-3; CDR3nt: TGTGCCAGCAGCTTCGGTGTGGGCGGGAATCCCCCCTACGAGCAGTACTTC; CDR3aa: CASSFGVGGNPPYEQYF
abundance: few; j_gene: TRBJ2-1; len: 16; d_gene: TRBD2; v_gene: TRBV27; CDR3nt: TGTGCCAGCAATCGACTAGCGGGGATGGGTGGGAATGAGCAGTTCTTC; CDR3aa: CASNRLAGMGGNEQFF
abundance: NA; j_gene: TRBJ2-5; len: 14; d_gene: TRBD2; v_gene: TRBV30; CDR3nt: TGTGCCTGGGGACTAGCGGGAGTCCCCGAGACCCAGTACTTC; CDR3aa: CAWGLAGVPETQYF
abundance: NA; j_gene: TRBJ1-1; len: 14; d_gene: NA; v_gene: TRBV5-1; CDR3nt: TGCGCCAGCAGTTTCGCCGGGACGGACACTGAAGCTTTCTTT; CDR3aa: CASSFAGTDTEAFF
abundance: NA; j_gene: TRBJ1-5; len: 14; d_gene: NA; v_gene: TRBV5-8; CDR3nt: TGTGCCAGCAGCTTGGGGCAATTAGGACAGCCCCAGCATTTT; CDR3aa: CASSLGQLGQPQHF
abundance: many; j_gene: TRBJ2-3; len: 13; d_gene: NA; v_gene: TRBV27; CDR3nt: TGTGCCAGCAGTTTAATGTTCACAGATACGCAGTATTTT; CDR3aa: CASSLMFTDTQYF
abundance: many; j_gene: TRBJ2-3; len: 12; d_gene: NA; v_gene: TRBV29-1; CDR3nt: TGCAGCGCCCCGATGAGCACAGATACGCAGTATTTT; CDR3aa: CSAPMSTDTQYF
abundance: few; j_gene: TRBJ2-3; len: 14; d_gene: NA; v_gene: TRBV20-1; CDR3nt: TGCAGTGCTAGGACTCACCCACTGTCAGATACGCAGTATTTT; CDR3aa: CSARTHPLSDTQYF
abundance: few; j_gene: TRBJ2-3; len: 19; d_gene: TRBD1; v_gene: TRBV4-3; CDR3nt: TGCGCCAGCAGCCAAGAAGCATACGAGGGGGCGGTTGGCACAGATACGCAGTATTTT; CDR3aa: CASSQEAYEGAVGTDTQYF
abundance: NA; j_gene: TRBJ1-5; len: 15; d_gene: NA; v_gene: TRBV20-1; CDR3nt: TGCAGTGCTAGAGAGGGACGTGTTTTGGGGGAGCCCCAGCATTTT; CDR3aa: CSAREGRVLGEPQHF
abundance: few; j_gene: TRBJ2-3; len: 16; d_gene: TRBD2; v_gene: TRBV6-5; CDR3nt: TGTGCCAGCAGTTACTGGACTAGCGACATCCGCAATACGCAGTATTTT; CDR3aa: CASSYWTSDIRNTQYF
abundance: few; j_gene: TRBJ1-1; len: 16; d_gene: TRBD1; v_gene: TRBV20-1; CDR3nt: TGCAGTGCTATTCGGGACAGGGGACCGCTGAACACTGAAGCTTTCTTT; CDR3aa: CSAIRDRGPLNTEAFF
abundance: NA; j_gene: TRBJ2-3; len: 15; d_gene: NA; v_gene: TRBV5-1; CDR3nt: TGCGCCAGCAGCTTGGCAGGGGACAGCACAGATACGCAGTATTTT; CDR3aa: CASSLAGDSTDTQYF
abundance: few; j_gene: TRBJ2-1; len: 15; d_gene: NA; v_gene: TRBV5-1; CDR3nt: TGCGCCAGCAGCTCCGACGGTCGGGTGGGCTCTGAGCAGTTCTTC; CDR3aa: CASSSDGRVGSEQFF
abundance: once; j_gene: TRBJ2-1; len: 16; d_gene: TRBD1; v_gene: TRBV7-9; CDR3nt: TGTGCCAGCAGCTTTCCCGGGACAGGGGGATACAATGAGCAGTTCTTC; CDR3aa: CASSFPGTGGYNEQFF
abundance: NA; j_gene: TRBJ1-1; len: 12; d_gene: NA; v_gene: TRBV9; CDR3nt: TGTGCCAGCAGCGTAGGTGTGGGGGAAGCTTTCTTT; CDR3aa: CASSVGVGEAFF
abundance: NA; j_gene: TRBJ1-5; len: 17; d_gene: NA; v_gene: TRBV15; CDR3nt: TGTGCCACCAGCAGTGATGGGGCCCCTCGCGGCAATCAGCCCCAGCATTTT; CDR3aa: CATSSDGAPRGNQPQHF
abundance: many; j_gene: TRBJ1-2; len: 12; d_gene: NA; v_gene: TRBV20-1; CDR3nt: TGCAGTGCTACGGAGTCTAACTATGGCTACACCTTC; CDR3aa: CSATESNYGYTF
abundance: NA; j_gene: TRBJ1-4; len: 14; d_gene: TRBD1; v_gene: TRBV25-1; CDR3nt: TGTGCCAGCAGTGATTGGGACAGGGATGAAAAACTGTTTTTT; CDR3aa: CASSDWDRDEKLFF
abundance: NA; j_gene: TRBJ1-2; len: 13; d_gene: NA; v_gene: TRBV27; CDR3nt: TGTGCCAGCAGTCCGGGGATTTTCTATGGCTACACCTTC; CDR3aa: CASSPGIFYGYTF
abundance: NA; j_gene: TRBJ2-3; len: 16; d_gene: TRBD2; v_gene: TRBV7-2; CDR3nt: TGTGCCAGCAGCAGAGCCGGGACTAGCATCACAGATACGCAGTATTTT; CDR3aa: CASSRAGTSITDTQYF
abundance: many; j_gene: TRBJ2-1; len: 15; d_gene: NA; v_gene: TRBV6-1; CDR3nt: TGTGCCAGCAGTGAAACCACAACCACGTACAATGAGCAGTTCTTC; CDR3aa: CASSETTTTYNEQFF
abundance: few; j_gene: TRBJ2-5; len: 16; d_gene: NA; v_gene: TRBV7-2; CDR3nt: TGTGCCAGCAGCCCGACCCAAGCAGGGGCCGGGGAGACCCAGTACTTC; CDR3aa: CASSPTQAGAGETQYF
abundance: many; j_gene: TRBJ2-3; len: 15; d_gene: NA; v_gene: TRBV4-3; CDR3nt: TGCGCCAGCAGCCAAGGGCTAGCCCTCACAGATACGCAGTATTTT; CDR3aa: CASSQGLALTDTQYF
abundance: NA; j_gene: TRBJ2-7; len: 13; d_gene: NA; v_gene: TRBV3-1; CDR3nt: TGTGCCAGCCAGGAGGGCAGGGTTGGCGAGCAGTACTTC; CDR3aa: CASQEGRVGEQYF
abundance: NA; j_gene: TRBJ1-1; len: 17; d_gene: NA; v_gene: TRBV12-3/TRBV12-4; CDR3nt: TGTGCCAGCAGTGGACGGACGGGGATTTCTGGAAACACTGAAGCTTTCTTT; CDR3aa: CASSGRTGISGNTEAFF
abundance: many; j_gene: TRBJ2-4; len: 19; d_gene: TRBD1; v_gene: TRBV6-2/TRBV6-3; CDR3nt: TGTGCCAGCAGCGATCCGGGACAGATATGGGGGCTAGCCAAAAACATTCAGTACTTC; CDR3aa: CASSDPGQIWGLAKNIQYF
abundance: NA; j_gene: TRBJ2-7; len: 14; d_gene: TRBD2; v_gene: TRBV27; CDR3nt: TGTGCCAGCAAAAAGCGGGAGCCGTCCTACGAGCAGTACTTC; CDR3aa: CASKKREPSYEQYF
abundance: many; j_gene: TRBJ1-5; len: 13; d_gene: NA; v_gene: TRBV15; CDR3nt: TGTGCCACCAGCAGAGATCCTAATCAGCCCCAGCATTTT; CDR3aa: CATSRDPNQPQHF
abundance: NA; j_gene: TRBJ2-7; len: 16; d_gene: TRBD2; v_gene: TRBV27; CDR3nt: TGTGCCAGCAGACTTCGACTAGCGGGAAGCGGCCACGAGCAGTACTTC; CDR3aa: CASRLRLAGSGHEQYF
abundance: NA; j_gene: TRBJ2-7; len: 16; d_gene: TRBD2; v_gene: TRBV6-2/TRBV6-3; CDR3nt: TGTGCCAGCAGTCCCCCTTGGGGGGGAGGGGCCTACGAGCAGTACTTC; CDR3aa: CASSPPWGGGAYEQYF
abundance: NA; j_gene: TRBJ1-1; len: 13; d_gene: NA; v_gene: TRBV6-5; CDR3nt: TGTGCCAGCAGTCCCGTGTTGGAAACTGAAGCTTTCTTT; CDR3aa: CASSPVLETEAFF
abundance: NA; j_gene: TRBJ1-1; len: 13; d_gene: NA; v_gene: TRBV11-2; CDR3nt: TGTGCCAGCAGCTTTTCGACAACCACTGAAGCTTTCTTT; CDR3aa: CASSFSTTTEAFF
abundance: many; j_gene: TRBJ1-2; len: 17; d_gene: NA; v_gene: TRBV7-9; CDR3nt: TGTGCCAGCAGCTTAGGGCAGGGGCTAGAGACTAACTATGGCTACACCTTC; CDR3aa: CASSLGQGLETNYGYTF
abundance: NA; j_gene: TRBJ1-1; len: 14; d_gene: TRBD1; v_gene: TRBV28; CDR3nt: TGTGCCAGCAGTACGTCCGGGACAGCGCGCGCCGCTTTCTTT; CDR3aa: CASSTSGTARAAFF
abundance: few; j_gene: TRBJ1-4; len: 15; d_gene: NA; v_gene: TRBV24-1; CDR3nt: TGTGCCACCAGTGATTTGCACGGGGGTGGTGAAAAACTGTTTTTT; CDR3aa: CATSDLHGGGEKLFF
abundance: many; j_gene: TRBJ1-5; len: 15; d_gene: NA; v_gene: TRBV12-3/TRBV12-4; CDR3nt: TGTGCCAGCAGTTTAGGGGGGCTAGGAAATCAGCCCCAGCATTTT; CDR3aa: CASSLGGLGNQPQHF
abundance: NA; j_gene: TRBJ2-5; len: 16; d_gene: NA; v_gene: TRBV11-2; CDR3nt: TGTGCCAGCAGCCCCCGACGATTAGCGTGGGGCGAGACCCAGTACTTC; CDR3aa: CASSPRRLAWGETQYF
abundance: many; j_gene: TRBJ2-7; len: 17; d_gene: NA; v_gene: TRBV12-3/TRBV12-4; CDR3nt: TGTGCCAGCAGTTTATCTTTCGTGTCTGAGGACGACTACGAGCAGTACTTC; CDR3aa: CASSLSFVSEDDYEQYF
abundance: few; j_gene: TRBJ2-6; len: 18; d_gene: NA; v_gene: TRBV12-3/TRBV12-4; CDR3nt: TGTGCCAGCAGTTTAAGGCCCGGGATGGGCTCTGGGGCCAACGTCCTGACTTTC; CDR3aa: CASSLRPGMGSGANVLTF
abundance: NA; j_gene: TRBJ1-6; len: 15; d_gene: TRBD1; v_gene: TRBV7-2; CDR3nt: TGTGCCAGCAGCCTTGGGACAGGGTACAATTCACCCCTCCACTTT; CDR3aa: CASSLGTGYNSPLHF